Below are 9 T cell receptor beta chains sequenced from a single sample in a study of blood T cell repertoires in COVID-19. Generated by immunoSEQ multiplex PCR, the TCRdb table keeps only in-frame clones and is missing some. The sample yields approximately 140,000 clones, about nine tenths seen once. The sequencing sample was made of peripheral blood. The origin of the receptors is a human donor in a cohort sampled during active COVID-19.

The J gene is TRBJ1-5, the V gene TRBV2; maybe TRBD1 (5 bases). V was pared by 5 bases and J by 9 bases, with 8 bases between. The CDR3 is 11 amino acids. Germline V gives CDR1 SNHLY, CDR2 FYNNEI. CDR3 bases: TGTGCCAGCAGTCGGGGGGGGCCCCAGCATTTT. Its translation: CASSRGGPQHF. Together with reference TRBV2 and TRBJ1-5, the CDR3 gives the full variable domain: EPEVTQTPSHQVTQMGQEVILRCVPISNHLYFYWYRQILGQKVEFLVSFYNNEISEKSEIFDDQFSVERPDGSNFTLKIRSTKLEDSAMYFCASSRGGPQHFGDGTRLSIL.

This sequence joins TRBV14 and TRBJ2-7, with 7 nucleotides matching TRBD1. Per the germline V gene, CDR1 is SGHDN and CDR2 is FVKESK. V dropped 2 bases and J dropped 6; count of bases not matched to a gene: 10. The CDR3 sequence is 15 residues long. The CDR3 DNA sequence: TGTGCCAGCAGCCAACCCAGACAGGGTGGCGCCGAGCAGTACTTC. It encodes CASSQPRQGGAEQYF.

V usage is TRBV6-5 and J usage is TRBJ2-1, with D perhaps matching TRBD1 (8 bases). CDR1 and CDR2 (germline): MNHEY, SVGAGI. V gave up 7 bases and J gave up 9 bases, with 22 bases separating them. This CDR3 spans 15 amino acids. CDR3 in DNA: TGTGCCAGCATAAAAACAGGGGGGGGAATCGGTGAGCAGTTCTTC. Protein sequence: CASIKTGGGIGEQFF.

The rearrangement joins TRBV19 to TRBJ2-1; TRBD2 matches at 7 bases. The CDR3 length is 14 residues. The V and J ends lost 3 bases and 10 bases, in that order; junction bases with no gene match: 9. Germline loops: CDR1 LNHDA, CDR2 SQIVND (reference sequence). CDR3 sequence: CASSISGGPEEQFF. The DNA for the CDR3 is TGTGCCAGTAGTATTTCGGGGGGTCCAGAAGAGCAGTTCTTC. Full variable domain (missing parts from reference TRBV19 and TRBJ2-1): DGGITQSPKYLFRKEGQNVTLSCEQNLNHDAMYWYRQDPGQGLRLIYYSQIVNDFQKGDIAEGYSVSREKKESFPLTVTSAQKNPTAFYLCASSISGGPEEQFFGPGTRLTVL.

The chain employs TRBV7-6 and TRBJ2-2; D might be TRBD1 (6 bases). Germline V gene lookup returns CDR1 SGHVS and CDR2 FNYEAQ. Between the trimmed V and J ends, which lost 5 bases and 4 bases, there was a span of 14 bases. The CDR3 spans 15 residues. This chain's CDR3 is CASSVVQGSTGELFF. CDR3 DNA: TGTGCCAGCAGCGTGGTACAGGGAAGCACCGGGGAGCTGTTTTTT.

This clone has only one observation. V and J are TRBV9 and TRBJ2-3, with TRBD2 matching 7 bases. J lost 4 bases, V lost 4 bases, and 12 bases had no gene match. Germline CDR1 and CDR2: SGDLS and YYNGEE. This CDR3 comprises 16 residues. The chain's CDR3 is CASSPSVGRVADTQYF. CDR3 in DNA: TGTGCCAGCAGCCCCTCGGTGGGGAGGGTCGCAGATACGCAGTATTTT.

The chain is built from TRBV19 and TRBJ1-5, with D perhaps TRBD1 (5 bases). Between the trimmed V and J ends, which lost 4 bases and 2 bases, there was a span of 12 bases. The CDR3 consists of 15 residues. Germline V CDR1 and CDR2: LNHDA, SQIVND (reference sequence). The CDR3 nucleotides read TGTGCCAGTAGTACCCTTCAGGGCGGCAATCAGCCCCAGCATTTT. It codes for CASSTLQGGNQPQHF.

CDR3 sequence reads: CASSLAGSYYGYTF. The CDR3 coding sequence is TGTGCCAGCAGCTTAGCGGGGTCTTACTATGGCTACACCTTC. This rearrangement joins TRBV11-2 to TRBJ1-2; D not resolved. CDR1 is SGHAT, CDR2 FQNNGV, per germline. The CDR3 covers 14 residues. Trimming removed 1 base at V and 3 bases at J, with 9 bases between.

This sequence joins TRBV28 and TRBJ2-1; D ambiguous. The germline V gene has CDR1 MDHEN and CDR2 SYDVKM. The ends were cut back, 8 bases at V and 0 bases at J, with 11 bases in the middle. The CDR3 is 14 residues long. The CDR3 coding sequence is TGTGCCAGCCGCCCCCCCGGCTCCTACAATGAGCAGTTCTTC. It is translated as CASRPPGSYNEQFF.